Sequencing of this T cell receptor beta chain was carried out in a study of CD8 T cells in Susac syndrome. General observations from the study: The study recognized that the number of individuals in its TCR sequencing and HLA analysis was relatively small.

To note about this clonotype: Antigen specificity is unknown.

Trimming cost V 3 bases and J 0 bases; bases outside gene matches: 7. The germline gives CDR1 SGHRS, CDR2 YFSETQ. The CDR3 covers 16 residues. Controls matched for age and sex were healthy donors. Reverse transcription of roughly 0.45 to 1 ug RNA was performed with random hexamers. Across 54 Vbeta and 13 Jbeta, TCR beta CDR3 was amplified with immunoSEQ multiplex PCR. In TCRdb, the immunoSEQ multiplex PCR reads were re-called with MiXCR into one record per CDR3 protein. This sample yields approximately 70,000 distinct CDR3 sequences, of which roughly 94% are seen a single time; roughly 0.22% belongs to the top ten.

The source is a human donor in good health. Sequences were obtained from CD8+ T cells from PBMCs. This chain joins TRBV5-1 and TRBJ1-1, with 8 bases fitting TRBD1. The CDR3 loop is CASSWSEDRVNTEAFF. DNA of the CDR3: TGCGCCAGCAGCTGGAGCGAGGACAGGGTGAACACTGAAGCTTTCTTT.